This passage covers 24 T cell receptor beta chains from one sample sequenced in a study of cytomegalovirus exposure and HLA in healthy donors. Vbeta (60) and Jbeta (13) primers were used in the PCR. Data came from immunoSEQ multiplex PCR; TCRdb stores just in-frame clones and leaves some out. Here the sample spans some 70,000 clones, roughly four fifths being singletons. Material for sequencing was PBMCs. The receptors originated from a young man in good health and CMV-seronegative.

The V call is TRBV29-1, the J call TRBJ1-4; D may be TRBD1 (5 bases). V lost 6 bases and J 16 bases, leaving 24 bases between the germline ends. This CDR3 has 13 residues. The germline gives CDR1 SQVTM, CDR2 ANQGSEA. The CDR3, as DNA: TGCAGCGTCACCGGGGGAGGATCCCCACAACCGTTTTTT. It translates to CSVTGGGSPQPFF.

The J gene is TRBJ2-1, the V gene TRBV4-3; tentative D call: TRBD1 (5 bases). CDR3 length: 18 amino acids. The V gene's germline CDR1 is LGHNA and CDR2 YSLEER. Trimming removed 0 bases at V and 8 bases at J, with 23 bases between. The CDR3 DNA sequence: TGCGCCAGCAGCCAAGATTCCCTGAAACAGGCGCTTGGCCATGAGCAGTTCTTC. This sequence encodes CASSQDSLKQALGHEQFF.

The chain has TRBV30 and TRBJ2-1; D unresolved. This CDR3 region has 12 residues. In germline, CDR1 is GTSNPN, CDR2 SVGIG (reference sequence). Trimming shortened V by 1 base and J by 7 bases, and 8 bases separated the two germline ends. Written as DNA, the CDR3 is TGTGCCTGGAGTGAAGGCAGGAATGAGCAGTTCTTC. As protein: CAWSEGRNEQFF.

This chain connects TRBV27 to TRBJ2-7; D may be TRBD1 (5 bases). V dropped 5 bases and J dropped 1 base, with 12 bases sitting between them. Germline CDR1 reads MNHEY; CDR2 reads SMNVEV (reference sequence). The CDR3 is made up of 14 amino acids. The CDR3 coding sequence is TGTGCCAGCAGTCCAGGACAAAAGTCCTACGAGCAGTACTTC. This encodes CASSPGQKSYEQYF.

The chain joins TRBV19 to TRBJ2-7; 10 bases fit TRBD1. This CDR3 region has 15 residues. CDR1 and CDR2 (germline): LNHDA, SQIVND (reference sequence). The J segment lost 3 bases and the V segment lost 4 bases, leaving 6 bases of the junction unmatched. This chain's CDR3 is CASSTRDRGFYEQYF. CDR3 nucleotides: TGTGCCAGTAGTACCCGGGACAGGGGTTTCTACGAGCAGTACTTC.

This chain connects TRBV7-2 to TRBJ1-5, with D possibly being TRBD1 (6 bases). The CDR3 has 17 residues. Trimming left V 5 bases short and J 7 bases short, with 24 bases between. Germline CDR1 is SGHTA and CDR2 is FQGNSA. The CDR3 sequence: CASSEGSGHLPIQPQHF. The CDR3, as DNA: TGTGCCAGCAGCGAGGGGTCGGGACACCTACCGATCCAGCCCCAGCATTTT.

The chain is built from TRBV10-3 and TRBJ2-3; the match to TRBD2 covers 9 bases. V lost 5 bases and J lost 2; bases outside the gene matches: 5. The CDR3 runs 15 residues. CDR1 and CDR2 from the germline V gene are ENHRY and SYGVKD. CDR3 nucleotide sequence: TGTGCCATCAGTCAGCGGGGGGAACCCACAGATACGCAGTATTTT. Its protein is CAISQRGEPTDTQYF.

The CDR3 region is CASSDMGLAGLNEQFF. CDR3 nucleotide sequence: TGTGCCAGCAGCGATATGGGACTAGCGGGGTTAAATGAGCAGTTCTTC. This chain joins TRBV7-2 and TRBJ2-1, with TRBD2 matching 13 bases. CDR3 length equals 16 residues. Losses at the gene ends were 5 bases for V and 7 bases for J; bases not matched to a gene: 8. CDR1 and CDR2 (germline): SGHTA, FQGNSA. Filled out from reference TRBV7-2 and TRBJ2-1, the complete variable domain reads GAGVSQSPSNKVTEKGKDVELRCDPISGHTALYWYRQSLGQGLEFLIYFQGNSAPDKSGLPSDRFSAERTGGSVSTLTIQRTQQEDSAVYLCASSDMGLAGLNEQFFGPGTRLTVL.

The chain joins TRBV13 to TRBJ1-2, with 10 bases aligning to TRBD1. The germline gives CDR1 PRHDT, CDR2 FYEKMQ (reference sequence). The CDR3 totals 15 residues. The trim removed 4 bases at V and 4 bases at J, leaving 6 bases unmatched. CDR3 sequence: CASSSGQGQGYGYTF. The CDR3 region has the DNA TGTGCCAGCAGCTCGGGACAGGGGCAGGGCTATGGCTACACCTTC.

The chain links TRBV11-2 to TRBJ1-3; 9 nucleotides align to TRBD1. CDR3 size: 17 residues. V trimming: 6 bases; J trimming: 0 bases; junction bases outside the gene matches: 9. Germline loops: CDR1 SGHAT, CDR2 FQNNGV. CDR3: CASRAGTGLNSGNTIYF. The CDR3 DNA follows: TGTGCCAGCAGGGCCGGGACAGGGCTAAACTCTGGAAACACCATATATTTT. Full variable domain (outside the CDR3, taken from reference TRBV11-2 and TRBJ1-3): EAGVAQSPRYKIIEKRQSVAFWCNPISGHATLYWYQQILGQGPKLLIQFQNNGVVDDSQLPKDRFSAERLKGVDSTLKIQPAKLEDSAVYLCASRAGTGLNSGNTIYFGEGSWLTVV.

The chain recombines TRBV7-9 with TRBJ2-4; a possible D gene is TRBD2 (5 bases). The CDR3 covers 14 residues. From germline, CDR1 is SEHNR and CDR2 FQNEAQ (reference sequence). V gave up 1 base and J gave up 7 bases, with 11 bases separating them. CDR3 residues: CASSLEGWRNIQYF. In DNA, the CDR3 is TGTGCCAGCAGCTTAGAGGGCTGGAGGAACATTCAGTACTTC.

The CDR3 protein is CASSGRTGGFYGYTF. The DNA of the CDR3 is TGTGCCAGCAGTGGCCGTACAGGGGGTTTCTATGGCTACACCTTC. J is TRBJ1-2 and V is TRBV25-1, with 8 positions matching TRBD1. This CDR3 is 15 amino acids long. The germline V gene encodes CDR1 MGHDK and CDR2 SYGVNS. J was trimmed by 4 bases and V by 4 bases; bases with no gene match: 8.

This CDR3 is CASSPSTGGIKGQPQHF. In DNA, the CDR3 is TGTGCCAGCAGTCCATCGACAGGAGGCATTAAGGGTCAGCCCCAGCATTTT. This chain links TRBV5-6 with TRBJ1-5; TRBD1 is a possible D gene (6 bases). Germline CDR1 and CDR2: SGHDT and YYEEEE. The CDR3 consists of 17 residues. V lost 5 bases, J lost 6 bases, and 24 bases lay in between.

In this sample, this clone turned up once. The chain joins TRBV6-1 to TRBJ2-5; D is ambiguous. The CDR3 has 15 residues. Germline V CDR1 and CDR2: MNHNS, SASEGT. The ends were cut back, 3 bases at V and 5 bases at J, with 16 bases in the middle. Here the CDR3 reads CASSDRTSHEETQYF. CDR3 DNA: TGTGCCAGCAGTGATCGCACTTCCCACGAGGAGACCCAGTACTTC.

The rearrangement uses TRBV9 and TRBJ2-5; D is perhaps TRBD2 (6 bases). CDR3 length: 15 residues. Germline assignment: CDR1 SGDLS and CDR2 YYNGEE. The V end was cut by 4 bases, the J end by 9 bases, with 22 bases between. The CDR3 protein is CASSLTGLEYRAQYF. The DNA for the CDR3 is TGTGCCAGCAGCCTGACGGGACTGGAGTATCGGGCCCAGTACTTC.

This clone appeared a few times. This chain uses TRBV7-8 with TRBJ2-7, with D unclear. The V end lost 0 bases, the J end lost 0 bases, and 9 bases lay between the germline ends. Germline assignment: CDR1 SGHVS and CDR2 FQNEAQ. The CDR3 runs 15 residues. The CDR3 protein is CASSLAVSFSYEQYF. The CDR3 DNA sequence: TGTGCCAGCAGCTTAGCCGTCTCCTTCTCCTACGAGCAGTACTTC.

This clone was detected once. The chain joins TRBV5-1 to TRBJ2-3, with D perhaps TRBD2 (6 bases). CDR1 SGHRS and CDR2 YFSETQ come from the germline V gene. V lost 4 bases and J lost 1, with 13 bases in between. The CDR3 contains 15 residues. The CDR3 nucleotides are TGCGCCAGCAGCAAGGGACTGGGAGGCACAGATACGCAGTATTTT. Amino acids: CASSKGLGGTDTQYF.

The chain joins TRBV30 to TRBJ2-1; possibly TRBD1 for D (5 bases). The CDR3 has 11 amino acids. Trimming shortened V by 5 bases and J by 7 bases, and 9 bases separated the two germline ends. Germline CDR1 GTSNPN, CDR2 SVGIG (reference sequence). CDR3 sequence reads: CAWHRGNEQFF. The DNA of the CDR3 is TGTGCCTGGCATAGGGGAAATGAGCAGTTCTTC.

The V and J genes are TRBV28 and TRBJ1-5; 8 bases map to TRBD1. The CDR3 runs 15 residues. The germline V gene encodes CDR1 MDHEN and CDR2 SYDVKM. J lost 7 bases, V lost 5 bases, and 10 bases had no gene match. CDR3 DNA sequence: TGTGCCAGCAGTACGACAGGGGTTTCGGGGCAGCCCCAGCATTTT. The encoded protein is CASSTTGVSGQPQHF.

V usage is TRBV18 and J usage is TRBJ2-2; TRBD2 matches at 12 bases. Germline V gene data show CDR1 as KGHSH and CDR2 as LQKENI. V trimming: 1 base; J trimming: 5 bases; junction bases outside the gene matches: 2. The CDR3 has 16 amino acids. The CDR3 DNA sequence: TGTGCCAGCTCACCACGACTAGCGGGAGTAACCGGGGAGCTGTTTTTT. As protein: CASSPRLAGVTGELFF.

The chain carries TRBV6-1 and TRBJ1-5, with 7 bases fitting TRBD1. Looked up from germline, CDR1 is MNHNS and CDR2 is SASEGT. The CDR3 is made up of 15 amino acids. Unmatched junction bases numbered 7, after V lost 3 bases and J lost 5 bases. The CDR3, as DNA: TGTGCCAGCAGTGAGGGGACAGCGATTTATCAGCCCCAGCATTTT. Translation: CASSEGTAIYQPQHF.

V and J are TRBV6-6 and TRBJ2-2; weak D call: TRBD1 (6 bases). The CDR3 sequence is 13 residues long. V lost 6 bases to trimming and J lost 6 bases, with 11 bases between them. Germline values: CDR1 MNHNY, CDR2 SVGAGI (reference sequence). DNA of the CDR3: TGTGCCAGCAGCCAGGGGTCCCCCGGGGAGCTGTTTTTT. Translation: CASSQGSPGELFF.

The V gene is TRBV7-2, the J gene TRBJ2-5, with 10 bases matching TRBD1. The germline V gene has CDR1 SGHTA and CDR2 FQGNSA. CDR3 size: 16 residues. Trimming took 4 bases from V and 2 from J; bases not matched to a gene: 7. In DNA, the CDR3 is TGTGCCAGCAGCTCCCGGACAGGGGGACTTCAAGAGACCCAGTACTTC. Protein: CASSSRTGGLQETQYF.

The chain carries TRBV6-4 and TRBJ2-3, with 11 nucleotides matching TRBD2. With 6 bases clipped from V and 6 bases from J, the junction kept 5 bases outside the gene matches. Germline V gene sequence: CDR1 MRHNA, CDR2 SNTAGT. The CDR3 length is 14 residues. Written as DNA, the CDR3 is TGTGCCAGCAGCTATAGCGGGGGGGCCGATACGCAGTATTTT. Protein sequence: CASSYSGGADTQYF.